The entry below describes one TCR beta chain. Its specificity is unknown. This could be a read error, since a much larger clone is one nucleotide away. Treatment defined: roughly 18 received Ad26.COV2.S at low or high dose, single or two shots; 5 received placebo; per-sample allocation not given. Day 63 after the first injection of vaccine or placebo was the sampling time. This CDR3 has 11 residues. Germline CDR1 is SGHTA and CDR2 is FQGNSA. V shed 6 bases and J shed 0 bases, with 3 bases lying between them. The data stem from a study of Ad26.COV2.S vaccination and SARS-CoV-2 variants. TCRdb's table, derived via immunoSEQ multiplex PCR, lists solely in-frame clones and lacks some. The table records about 350,000 clones, about 86% of them present only once. The study's findings and limits: Spike-specific TCR breadth was greater in vaccine than placebo recipients. Recipients of either vaccine or placebo displayed similar breadth of non-spike TCRs. The analyses of TCR breadth and depth may have understated the size of total T cell responses.

This chain uses TRBV7-2 with TRBJ2-7; D gene unclear. The specimen was peripheral blood, collected in a trial of Ad26.COV2.S vaccine versus placebo. The sequence was collected from a person aged 18-60 years who received the Ad26.COV2.S COVID-19 vaccine or a placebo. The CDR3 DNA reads as TGTGCCAGCAGATCCTCCTACGAGCAGTACTTC. Encoded protein: CASRSSYEQYF. The whole variable domain, filled in from reference TRBV7-2 and TRBJ2-7, reads GAGVSQSPSNKVTEKGKDVELRCDPISGHTALYWYRQSLGQGLEFLIYFQGNSAPDKSGLPSDRFSAERTGGSVSTLTIQRTQQEDSAVYLCASRSSYEQYFGPGTRLTVT.